Presented here are 6 T cell receptor beta chains from one specimen sequenced in a study of spatial heterogeneity in lung cancer. As for time point: sample taken at primary tumor resection. TCRdb fed the 5' RACE reads into MiXCR, producing one record per CDR3 protein. The sample lists several thousand distinct CDR3 sequences, around 3.1% occurring once. Sample: normal lung tissue next to the tumor, taken at surgery. The receptors come from a male donor with early-stage non-small cell lung cancer.

This clonotype is categorized as medium-sized. The J gene is TRBJ1-2, the V gene TRBV29-1; 8 nucleotides align to TRBD1. The V gene's germline CDR1 is SQVTM and CDR2 ANQGSEA. J was trimmed by 5 bases and V by 0 bases; bases with no gene match: 2. The CDR3 has 13 residues. As DNA, the CDR3 is TGCAGCGTTGAAGAACAGGGGGGATATGGCTACACCTTC. This sequence encodes CSVEEQGGYGYTF.

By frequency in the sample, this clonotype is medium-sized. The rearrangement uses TRBV5-5 and TRBJ1-2, with no clear D. The V end lost 7 bases, the J end lost 4 bases, and 20 bases lay between the germline ends. Germline-derived CDR1 and CDR2 are SGHKS and YYEKEE (reference sequence). The CDR3 is made up of 15 amino acids. The CDR3 spells CASGRDGEVGYGYTF. For the CDR3, the DNA is TGTGCCAGCGGACGTGATGGGGAGGTGGGCTATGGCTACACCTTC.

This clonotype was observed at least ten times. The J gene is TRBJ2-1, the V gene TRBV20-1; D is unclear. From germline, CDR1 is DFQATT and CDR2 SNEGSKA (reference sequence). This CDR3 spans 17 amino acids. V was cut by 0 bases and J by 6 bases, with 21 bases left in between. The DNA for the CDR3 is TGCAGTGCTAGAGATATCCGACTTACGATGTCGGGCAATGAGCAGTTCTTC. It is translated as CSARDIRLTMSGNEQFF.

By share of the sample, this clonotype is medium-sized. This chain uses TRBV20-1 with TRBJ1-1, with D unresolved. This CDR3 has 13 amino acids. Trimming took 5 bases from V and 4 from J, leaving 14 bases between them. Germline CDR1 reads DFQATT; CDR2 reads SNEGSKA (reference sequence). The chain's CDR3 is CSAYDLSGTEAFF. CDR3 bases: TGCAGTGCTTATGACCTAAGCGGCACTGAAGCTTTCTTT.

This clonotype qualifies as medium-sized. V gene TRBV5-1 combines with J gene TRBJ1-5, with 7 bases that match TRBD1. Germline loops: CDR1 SGHRS, CDR2 YFSETQ. The CDR3 contains 15 residues. Germline trimming cut 4 bases from V and 7 bases from J; bases unmatched to any gene: 11. The CDR3: CASSRLEGADQPQHF. The DNA of the CDR3 is TGCGCCAGCAGCCGCCTTGAGGGGGCAGACCAGCCCCAGCATTTT.

This clonotype was seen ten or more times. The chain combines TRBV15 with TRBJ1-5; 7 positions match TRBD1. The CDR3 extends over 15 amino acids. CDR1 is LNHNV, CDR2 YYDKDF, per germline (reference sequence). The V gene end was trimmed by 2 bases and the J gene end by 7 bases; junction bases not matched to a gene: 8. CDR3 nucleotides: TGTGCCACCAGCAGACTGACAGGGTATATACAGCCCCAGCATTTT. Amino acid sequence: CATSRLTGYIQPQHF. Full variable domain (outside the CDR3, taken from reference TRBV15 and TRBJ1-5): DAMVIQNPRYQVTQFGKPVTLSCSQTLNHNVMYWYQQKSSQAPKLLFHYYDKDFNNEADTPDNFQSRRPNTSFCFLDIRSPGLGDTAMYLCATSRLTGYIQPQHFGDGTRLSIL.